What follows are 28 T cell receptor beta chains derived from one specimen sequenced in a study of T cell changes during pregnancy in multiple sclerosis. Sequencing was performed with immunoSEQ multiplex PCR; in TCRdb, only in-frame clones are kept and a portion is missing. The sample has about 120,000 clones; roughly 92% are singletons. Sequencing used peripheral blood, obtained before pregnancy. Receptor source: a female donor with multiple sclerosis, enrolled in a pregnancy study.

In nucleotides, the CDR3 is TGTGCCAGCAGCGTCCTCGGGACAGGGACGTCCGAGCAGTACTTC. Translating gives CASSVLGTGTSEQYF. This chain joins TRBV9 and TRBJ2-7; TRBD1 agrees at 9 bases. CDR3 length: 15 amino acids. After removal of 2 bases from V and 6 bases from J, the junction contained 9 bases not matched to a gene. Germline V gene data show CDR1 as SGDLS and CDR2 as YYNGEE.

This rearrangement joins TRBV6-1 to TRBJ2-2, with D uncertain. Germline CDR1 MNHNS, CDR2 SASEGT. Trimming stripped 8 bases from V and 2 bases from J, with 9 bases between. The CDR3 totals 13 residues. CDR3 residues: CASFLVNTGELFF. In DNA form, the CDR3 reads TGTGCCAGCTTTCTAGTTAACACCGGGGAGCTGTTTTTT.

The rearrangement joins TRBV19 to TRBJ1-3; a possible D gene is TRBD1 (6 bases). The CDR3 consists of 14 residues. V dropped 5 bases and J dropped 5 bases, with 13 bases sitting between them. Germline loops: CDR1 LNHDA, CDR2 SQIVND (reference sequence). CDR3 in DNA: TGTGCCAGTAGTCCGCCAGGGGTACGAAACACCATATATTTT. Amino acids: CASSPPGVRNTIYF.

J is TRBJ1-1 and V is TRBV30; D call uncertain. CDR1 is GTSNPN, CDR2 SVGIG, per germline (reference sequence). Trimming took 2 bases from V and 6 from J, leaving 10 bases between them. This CDR3 contains 12 residues. CDR3 amino acids: CAWSPLRAEAFF. CDR3 DNA: TGTGCCTGGAGTCCACTCCGCGCTGAAGCTTTCTTT.

V is TRBV5-4 and J is TRBJ2-6, with TRBD1 matching 7 bases. Germline CDR1 is SGHNT and CDR2 is YYREEE (reference sequence). The CDR3 sequence is 18 residues long. V lost 1 base and J lost 1; bases outside the gene matches: 8. DNA of the CDR3: TGTGCCAGCAGCTTGCCCAGGACAGGCTTGTCTGGGGCCAACGTCCTGACTTTC. This encodes CASSLPRTGLSGANVLTF. Complete variable domain (other parts from reference TRBV5-4 and TRBJ2-6): ETGVTQSPTHLIKTRGQQVTLRCSSQSGHNTVSWYQQALGQGPQFIFQYYREEENGRGNFPPRFSGLQFPNYSSELNVNALELDDSALYLCASSLPRTGLSGANVLTFGAGSRLTVL.

This clone was seen many times. Distinct nucleotide sequences in the sample also encode this CDR3. The chain joins TRBV30 to TRBJ1-3; 7 bases fit TRBD1. The CDR3 loop spans 15 amino acids. J gave up 0 bases and V 5 bases, and 7 bases lay outside the gene matches. Germline V gives CDR1 GTSNPN, CDR2 SVGIG (reference sequence). CDR3 coding DNA: TGTGCCTGGTCGAGGGACAGTGGCTCTGGAAACACCATATATTTT. Translating it yields CAWSRDSGSGNTIYF.

The CDR3 coding sequence is TGTGCCAGCAGCTTAGGAGGTTTTGGGTGGGAGGGCGACTACGAGCAGTACTTC. Residues: CASSLGGFGWEGDYEQYF. The chain combines TRBV11-2 with TRBJ2-7; 7 nucleotides line up with TRBD2. This CDR3 has 18 amino acids. Germline V gene lookup returns CDR1 SGHAT and CDR2 FQNNGV. With 1 base clipped from V and 3 bases from J, the junction kept 15 bases outside the gene matches. The whole variable domain, remainder taken from reference TRBV11-2 and TRBJ2-7, is EAGVAQSPRYKIIEKRQSVAFWCNPISGHATLYWYQQILGQGPKLLIQFQNNGVVDDSQLPKDRFSAERLKGVDSTLKIQPAKLEDSAVYLCASSLGGFGWEGDYEQYFGPGTRLTVT.

CDR3: CASSHTKTGLSGNTIYF. The CDR3, as DNA: TGTGCCAGCAGTCATACCAAGACAGGCCTCTCTGGAAACACCATATATTTT. The V and J genes are TRBV27 and TRBJ1-3; perhaps TRBD1 as D (6 bases). The germline CDR1 and CDR2 sequences are MNHEY and SMNVEV (reference sequence). The V gene lost 5 bases and the J gene lost 0 bases, with 17 bases spanning the gap. The CDR3 is made up of 17 amino acids.

This CDR3 reads CASTRDRGNPSYNEQFF. DNA of the CDR3: TGTGCCAGTACCCGGGACAGGGGGAACCCTTCCTACAATGAGCAGTTCTTC. The V call is TRBV19, the J call TRBJ2-1; TRBD1 matches at 11 bases. V lost 7 bases and J lost 1; bases outside the gene matches: 9. The V gene's germline CDR1 is LNHDA and CDR2 SQIVND (reference sequence). The CDR3 sequence is 17 residues long.

CDR3 sequence reads: CASRLRGNTEAFF. CDR3 bases: TGTGCCAGCCGCTTAAGAGGGAACACTGAAGCTTTCTTT. The rearrangement uses TRBV6-5 and TRBJ1-1; D is undetermined. Germline V gives CDR1 MNHEY, CDR2 SVGAGI. Between the trimmed V and J ends, which lost 8 bases and 1 base, there was a span of 11 bases. The CDR3 extends over 13 amino acids.

The rearrangement uses TRBV6-1 and TRBJ1-5, with D perhaps TRBD1 (5 bases). The germline V gene encodes CDR1 MNHNS and CDR2 SASEGT. The CDR3 is made up of 17 amino acids. V was trimmed by 2 bases and J by 0 bases, leaving 14 bases between them. CDR3 in amino acids: CASSERGGEYSNQPQHF. CDR3 in DNA: TGTGCCAGCAGTGAACGGGGGGGGGAGTATAGCAATCAGCCCCAGCATTTT.

The V and J genes are TRBV15 and TRBJ1-5, with 8 bases that match TRBD1. Germline assignment: CDR1 LNHNV and CDR2 YYDKDF (reference sequence). This CDR3 is built from 14 residues. The ends lost 3 bases at V and 8 bases at J; junction bases unmatched: 6. CDR3 in amino acids: CATSRGQASEPQHF. DNA for the CDR3: TGTGCCACCAGCAGGGGACAGGCTTCGGAGCCCCAGCATTTT. The full variable domain, completed using reference TRBV15 and TRBJ1-5, is DAMVIQNPRYQVTQFGKPVTLSCSQTLNHNVMYWYQQKSSQAPKLLFHYYDKDFNNEADTPDNFQSRRPNTSFCFLDIRSPGLGDTAMYLCATSRGQASEPQHFGDGTRLSIL.

CDR3 coding DNA: TGTGCCAGCAGTTCCGACAGGGTAGACAATGAGCAGTTCTTC. Translation: CASSSDRVDNEQFF. The chain employs TRBV27 and TRBJ2-1; 7 bases fit TRBD1. Germline V CDR1 and CDR2: MNHEY, SMNVEV (reference sequence). The CDR3 is 14 residues long. V was clipped by 4 bases and J by 5 bases; unmatched bases: 5.

The chain employs TRBV30 and TRBJ2-7; the match to TRBD2 covers 8 bases. Losses at the gene ends were 4 bases for V and 2 bases for J; bases not matched to a gene: 1. Germline CDR1 reads GTSNPN; CDR2 reads SVGIG (reference sequence). This CDR3 is built from 12 residues. The CDR3 loop reads CAWTGGPYEQYF. In DNA, the CDR3 is TGTGCCTGGACGGGGGGGCCCTACGAGCAGTACTTC.

This clone came up a few times. The J gene is TRBJ2-7, the V gene TRBV5-4, with D tentatively TRBD2 (6 bases). V was cut by 4 bases and J by 0 bases, with 14 bases left in between. Germline loops: CDR1 SGHNT, CDR2 YYREEE (reference sequence). CDR3 length: 15 residues. The CDR3 DNA follows: TGTGCCAGCAGCGGGGGGACGGATTACTCCTACGAGCAGTACTTC. Encoded protein: CASSGGTDYSYEQYF.

The chain combines TRBV28 with TRBJ2-2, with unresolved D. CDR3 length equals 11 residues. Deletions cut 6 bases from V and 8 bases from J, with 7 bases between. Germline V gene sequence: CDR1 MDHEN, CDR2 SYDVKM. CDR3 sequence reads: CASRAPGELFF. The CDR3 bases are TGTGCCAGCAGGGCCCCGGGGGAGCTGTTTTTT.

The chain recombines TRBV18 with TRBJ1-3; D is possibly TRBD1 (5 bases). CDR1 and CDR2 from the germline V gene are KGHSH and LQKENI. V shed 0 bases and J shed 3 bases, with 12 bases lying between them. This CDR3 comprises 16 residues. CDR3 DNA sequence: TGTGCCAGCTCACCACCGAAGGGGCTGAGTGGAAACACCATATATTTT. This codes for CASSPPKGLSGNTIYF. The entire variable domain, with the rest obtained from reference TRBV18 and TRBJ1-3, is as follows: NAGVMQNPRHLVRRRGQEARLRCSPMKGHSHVYWYRQLPEEGLKFMVYLQKENIIDESGMPKERFSAEFPKEGPSILRIQQVVRGDSAAYFCASSPPKGLSGNTIYFGEGSWLTVV.

This sequence joins TRBV10-3 and TRBJ1-5, with D unclear. Germline V lookup: CDR1 ENHRY, CDR2 SYGVKD. V was pared by 8 bases and J by 6 bases, with 14 bases between. CDR3 length: 13 amino acids. The CDR3 bases are TGTGCCATCGCGGGCGGGGTGAGTCAGCCCCAGCATTTT. This encodes CAIAGGVSQPQHF.

V usage is TRBV9 and J usage is TRBJ1-5; 8 bases line up with TRBD1. V shed 2 bases and J 5 bases; nucleotides not matched to a gene: 12. From germline, CDR1 is SGDLS and CDR2 YYNGEE. The CDR3 sequence is 17 residues long. CDR3 bases: TGTGCCAGCAGCGTCCAGGGGGCCCGGCCTTGGCATCAGCCCCAGCATTTT. Translation gives CASSVQGARPWHQPQHF.

The chain recombines TRBV6-6 with TRBJ1-6; 7 nucleotides line up with TRBD1. The V segment lost 0 bases and the J segment 9 bases; nucleotides outside the gene matches: 5. The CDR3 runs 15 residues. CDR1 is MNHNY, CDR2 SVGAGI, per germline (reference sequence). DNA for the CDR3: TGTGCCAGCAGTTACTCTGACAGGGCGGGTTCACCCCTCCACTTT. Its protein product is CASSYSDRAGSPLHF.

V and J are TRBV4-2 and TRBJ2-2; D not certain. Germline V gene sequence: CDR1 LGHNA, CDR2 YNFKEQ. This CDR3 spans 14 amino acids. Trimming pared 1 base from V and 1 base from J, leaving 4 bases between. Written as DNA, the CDR3 is TGTGCCAGCAGCCAAGGCAGGAACACCGGGGAGCTGTTTTTT. It specifies CASSQGRNTGELFF.

In this sample, this clone turned up a few times. The CDR3 region is CASRAGSSNQPQHF. The CDR3 bases are TGTGCCAGCAGAGCAGGGTCTAGCAATCAGCCCCAGCATTTT. This chain connects TRBV6-7 to TRBJ1-5; TRBD1 might be the D (5 bases). TRBV6-7 is sorted into the ORF group, with uncertain function. This CDR3 has 14 amino acids. With 6 bases removed from V and 0 bases from J, the gap between germline ends came to 9 bases.

The V and J genes are TRBV5-1 and TRBJ2-3; 9 bases line up with TRBD1. CDR1 and CDR2 from the germline V gene are SGHRS and YFSETQ. This CDR3 has 17 residues. The J segment lost 6 bases and the V segment lost 4 bases, leaving 15 bases of the junction unmatched. CDR3 in amino acids: CASSGGQGGVGVDTQYF. CDR3 sequence (DNA): TGCGCCAGCAGCGGGGGACAGGGAGGCGTGGGGGTGGATACGCAGTATTTT.

This chain connects TRBV5-5 to TRBJ2-1, with 9 bases fitting TRBD2. Trimming at V came to 0 bases and at J to 7 bases, leaving 8 bases not matched to a gene. CDR3 length: 16 amino acids. Looked up from germline, CDR1 is SGHKS and CDR2 is YYEKEE (reference sequence). CDR3 residues: CASSLAGLARHNEQFF. CDR3 bases: TGTGCCAGCAGCTTGGCGGGACTAGCAAGGCATAATGAGCAGTTCTTC.

V gene TRBV7-2 combines with J gene TRBJ2-2; 9 bases align to TRBD2. Germline lookup yields CDR1 SGHTA and CDR2 FQGNSA. The CDR3 runs 15 residues. V lost 5 bases, J lost 6 bases, and 7 bases stayed unmatched. The CDR3 bases are TGTGCCAGCAGCCCGAGGGCTAGCGGGGCCGGGGAGCTGTTTTTT. It encodes CASSPRASGAGELFF.

V usage is TRBV19 and J usage is TRBJ2-3; D might be TRBD2 (5 bases). CDR3 length: 17 amino acids. V was pared by 2 bases and J by 0 bases, with 15 bases between. Germline V gene lookup returns CDR1 LNHDA and CDR2 SQIVND (reference sequence). The CDR3 protein is CASSILGAALSTDTQYF. The CDR3 coding sequence is TGTGCCAGTAGTATATTGGGAGCGGCCCTTAGCACAGATACGCAGTATTTT.

This rearrangement joins TRBV5-1 to TRBJ2-3; 11 bases agree with TRBD2. CDR3 length: 17 residues. The germline V gene has CDR1 SGHRS and CDR2 YFSETQ. The V segment lost 0 bases and the J segment 4 bases; nucleotides outside the gene matches: 7. The CDR3 bases are TGCGCCAGCAGCTTGGGGGTTAGACTAGCGGGATCAGATACGCAGTATTTT. Residues: CASSLGVRLAGSDTQYF.

The chain joins TRBV6-5 to TRBJ2-7; the D is unclear. V gave up 5 bases and J gave up 0 bases, with 8 bases separating them. CDR1 is MNHEY, CDR2 SVGAGI, per germline. The CDR3 has 13 amino acids. CDR3: CASSVGSSYEQYF. The CDR3 DNA sequence: TGTGCCAGCAGTGTTGGCAGCTCCTACGAGCAGTACTTC.